A single sample gave rise to the 14 T cell receptor beta chains below, sequenced in a study of blood T cells in healthy people across ages. The use of a sample-barcoded 5' primer and a J-beta primer mix characterized a second PCR of about 7 to 12 cycles. One entry per CDR3 protein, called by TCRdb with MiXCR from the 5' RACE reads. The table lists some 1,500,000 distinct CDR3 sequences, approximately 42% of them singletons. The sequencing input was blood. Receptor source: a woman younger than 35 in good health.

V gene TRBV5-6 combines with J gene TRBJ2-2; D remains unclear. Germline values: CDR1 SGHDT, CDR2 YYEEEE. The CDR3 consists of 16 residues. V shed 0 bases and J shed 0 bases, with 9 bases lying between them. The CDR3 is CASSLAVLANTGELFF. The CDR3 region has the DNA TGTGCCAGCAGCTTGGCCGTTCTAGCGAACACCGGGGAGCTGTTTTTT. The whole variable domain, filled in from reference TRBV5-6 and TRBJ2-2, reads DAGVTQSPTHLIKTRGQQVTLRCSPKSGHDTVSWYQQALGQGPQFIFQYYEEEERQRGNFPDRFSGHQFPNYSSELNVNALLLGDSALYLCASSLAVLANTGELFFGEGSRLTVL.

This clonotype was found once. This rearrangement joins TRBV25-1 to TRBJ1-1, with a tentative D call TRBD1 (5 bases). This CDR3 comprises 15 residues. Trimming stripped 1 base from V and 5 bases from J, with 14 bases between. Per the germline V gene, CDR1 is MGHDK and CDR2 is SYGVNS. The CDR3 DNA reads as TGTGCCAGCAGTGAATTTCGTGAGGGGAGGACTGAAGCTTTCTTT. Residues: CASSEFREGRTEAFF.

This clonotype appeared a single time. This sequence joins TRBV4-1 and TRBJ2-2; 10 bases map to TRBD1. CDR1 MGHRA and CDR2 YSYEKL come from the germline V gene. V lost 4 bases and J lost 6; bases outside the gene matches: 17. This CDR3 contains 19 residues. The CDR3 nucleotides are TGCGCCAGCAGCCGCGTTTCGAGTTCCGGGACAGGGGAGGCCGGGGAGCTGTTTTTT. Its translation is CASSRVSSSGTGEAGELFF.

Only a few counts were recorded for this clonotype. The chain employs TRBV6-2 or TRBV6-3 and TRBJ1-5; D is perhaps TRBD1 (6 bases). This CDR3 spans 15 amino acids. Germline V lookup: CDR1 MNHEY, CDR2 SVGEGT. V shed 0 bases and J shed 4 bases, with 10 bases lying between them. The CDR3 reads CASSYSVTGNQPQHF. CDR3 sequence (DNA): TGTGCCAGCAGTTACTCGGTCACAGGGAATCAGCCCCAGCATTTT.

This clonotype was observed at least ten times. V is TRBV12-3 or TRBV12-4 and J is TRBJ1-1; D is possibly TRBD1 (6 bases). The V end lost 3 bases, the J end lost 3 bases, and 8 bases lay between the germline ends. CDR3 length: 13 residues. In DNA form, the CDR3 reads TGTGCCAGCAGTTTCAAGGGGGACACTGAAGCTTTCTTT. This translates into CASSFKGDTEAFF.

Only a few counts were recorded for this clonotype. The chain couples TRBV11-2 to TRBJ2-7, with D perhaps matching TRBD2 (5 bases). The CDR3 consists of 14 residues. Germline V lookup: CDR1 SGHAT, CDR2 FQNNGV. With 1 base removed from V and 2 bases from J, the gap between germline ends came to 9 bases. The CDR3: CASSLAGKTYEQYF. CDR3 in DNA: TGTGCCAGCAGCTTAGCGGGGAAAACCTACGAGCAGTACTTC.

This clonotype has only a few counts. Just one base apart from a much larger clone, this may be a read error. The chain recombines TRBV20-1 with TRBJ1-5; perhaps TRBD1 as D (5 bases). V was shortened by 3 bases and J by 4 bases, with 13 bases between the two germline ends. There are 14 residues in the CDR3. Germline values: CDR1 DFQATT, CDR2 SNEGSKA (reference sequence). CDR3 sequence: CSARGGDWNQPQHF. The CDR3 DNA sequence: TGCAGTGCTAGGGGAGGGGACTGGAATCAGCCCCAGCATTTT.

This clonotype was counted a few times. This rearrangement joins TRBV4-1 to TRBJ2-3; 10 nucleotides align to TRBD2. Germline values: CDR1 MGHRA, CDR2 YSYEKL. CDR3 size: 17 residues. V was clipped by 4 bases and J by 5 bases; unmatched bases: 12. CDR3 amino acids: CASSRFLAGVIGDTQYF. CDR3 coding DNA: TGCGCCAGCAGCCGATTCCTAGCGGGGGTAATCGGAGATACGCAGTATTTT.

The table lists this clonotype with a few counts. The CDR3 here is CATRQRDSYEQYF. In DNA form, the CDR3 reads TGTGCCACGAGACAGCGGGATTCCTACGAGCAGTACTTC. The chain combines TRBV6-5 with TRBJ2-7, with 7 bases aligning to TRBD2. V lost 10 bases to trimming and J lost 1 base; unmatched junction nucleotides: 7. This CDR3 region has 13 residues. In germline, CDR1 is MNHEY, CDR2 SVGAGI.

This clonotype showed up just a few times. This chain joins TRBV20-1 and TRBJ1-4, with D hard to call. CDR3 length equals 13 residues. From germline, CDR1 is DFQATT and CDR2 SNEGSKA (reference sequence). With 6 bases removed from V and 9 bases from J, the gap between germline ends came to 17 bases. CDR3 region: CSARPGNTQKLFF. The CDR3 bases are TGCAGTGCCAGACCGGGAAATACCCAAAAACTGTTTTTT.

The rearrangement joins TRBV4-1 to TRBJ1-2; a possible D gene is TRBD1 (6 bases). V was cut by 0 bases and J by 5 bases, with 22 bases left in between. Germline-derived CDR1 and CDR2 are MGHRA and YSYEKL. The CDR3 spans 18 residues. CDR3 amino acids: CASSQDGKTGRPLYGYTF. CDR3 nucleotide sequence: TGCGCCAGCAGCCAAGATGGAAAAACAGGGAGGCCCCTTTATGGCTACACCTTC.

Only a few counts were recorded for this clonotype. The rearrangement joins TRBV2 to TRBJ2-1; tentative D call: TRBD2 (5 bases). Trimming pared 7 bases from V and 6 bases from J, leaving 13 bases between. Germline V gene lookup returns CDR1 SNHLY and CDR2 FYNNEI. This CDR3 region has 13 residues. The CDR3 region has the DNA TGTGCCAGCATTCCCTACGGGGTCAATGAGCAGTTCTTC. This sequence encodes CASIPYGVNEQFF.

V usage is TRBV20-1 and J usage is TRBJ2-4; possibly TRBD1 or TRBD2 for D (5 bases each). The J call may be mistaken, given a closer DNA end match to TRBJ2-7. Germline-derived CDR1 and CDR2 are DFQATT and SNEGSKA (reference sequence). The CDR3 sequence is 14 residues long. The CDR3 DNA follows: TGCAGTGCTAGTGAAGGGACGACTACCTACGAGCAGTACTTC. The encoded protein is CSASEGTTTYEQYF.

In its sample, this clonotype was seen a few times. V is TRBV6-6 and J is TRBJ2-5; 10 bases line up with TRBD1. The end of the DNA is better explained by TRBJ2-7, so the J call may be wrong. CDR1 is MNHNY and CDR2 is SVGAGI in the germline V gene (reference sequence). This CDR3 has 13 residues. The CDR3 nucleotides read TGTGCCAGCGACAGGGGGCCTCCCTACGAGCAGTACTTC. This translates into CASDRGPPYEQYF.